This passage covers 3 T cell receptor beta chains from one sample sequenced in a study of blood T cell repertoires in COVID-19 (TCRdb year 2020). The library relied on the immunoSEQ multiplex PCR assay. The table comes from immuneACCESS by way of TCRdb, which keeps in-frame sequences with V and J called. Part of the clones is missing from these tables; in studies checked, under half for an unresolved V gene and the rest for unknown reasons. The table for this sample lists approximately 200,000 clones; around nine tenths of them were counted only once. The ten largest clones take up around 1.1% of the sample. Sequenced material: peripheral blood. Receptor source: a man younger than 40 with acute or convalescent COVID-19.

J is TRBJ1-6 and V is TRBV28; possibly TRBD1 for D (6 bases). There are 16 residues in the CDR3. The germline CDR1 and CDR2 sequences are MDHEN and SYDVKM. V lost 0 bases to trimming and J lost 0 bases, with 6 bases between them. CDR3 bases: TGTGCCAGCAGTTTATGGGACAGCTCCTATAATTCACCCCTCCACTTT. As protein: CASSLWDSSYNSPLHF.

This chain uses TRBV5-1 with TRBJ2-7, with D unresolved. Germline CDR1 SGHRS, CDR2 YFSETQ. The length of the CDR3 is 13 residues. The V end lost 4 bases, the J end lost 2 bases, and 10 bases lay between the germline ends. The CDR3 DNA is TGCGCCAGCAGCATACAACAGACCTACGAGCAGTACTTC. This codes for CASSIQQTYEQYF.

V gene TRBV5-1 combines with J gene TRBJ1-6, with D possibly being TRBD1 (5 bases). The V end was cut by 4 bases, the J end by 7 bases, with 18 bases between. This CDR3 region has 16 residues. Germline CDR1 reads SGHRS; CDR2 reads YFSETQ. The CDR3 DNA reads TGCGCCAGCAGCACCGGTGGGTTCCGGGGGAATTCACCCCTCCACTTT. Protein: CASSTGGFRGNSPLHF.